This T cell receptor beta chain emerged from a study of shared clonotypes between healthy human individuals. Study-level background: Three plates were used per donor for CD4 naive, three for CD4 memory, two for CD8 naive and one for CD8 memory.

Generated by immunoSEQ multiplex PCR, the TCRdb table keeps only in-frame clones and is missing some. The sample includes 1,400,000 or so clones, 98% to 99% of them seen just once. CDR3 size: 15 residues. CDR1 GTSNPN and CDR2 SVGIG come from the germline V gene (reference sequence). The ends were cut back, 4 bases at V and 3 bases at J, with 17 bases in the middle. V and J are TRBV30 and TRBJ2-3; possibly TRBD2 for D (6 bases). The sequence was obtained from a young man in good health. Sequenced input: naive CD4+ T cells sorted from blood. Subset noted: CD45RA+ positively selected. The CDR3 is CAWINRDLRTDTQYF. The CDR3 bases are TGTGCCTGGATCAACCGGGACTTACGAACAGATACGCAGTATTTT.